Listed below are T cell receptor beta chains from one sample, sequenced in a study of blood T cell repertoires in COVID-19. Here immunoSEQ multiplex PCR was the method, and the copy in TCRdb shows in-frame clones only, minus some. Of 43,000 or so clones in the sample, around 82% were seen once. Material for sequencing was peripheral blood. These receptors were obtained from a woman older than 75 with acute or convalescent COVID-19. Each CDR3 is given with its conserved first and last residue.

cdr3_aa: CASGSGDSPLHF; v_call: TRBV6-5; j_call: TRBJ1-6
cdr3_aa: CASNRGSQETQYF; v_call: TRBV12-3/TRBV12-4; j_call: TRBJ2-5
cdr3_aa: CASSLGLSGGIQETQYF; v_call: TRBV5-1; j_call: TRBJ2-5
cdr3_aa: CASTRSYGYTF; v_call: TRBV12-3/TRBV12-4; j_call: TRBJ1-2
cdr3_aa: CASKRWDTEAFF; v_call: TRBV19; j_call: TRBJ1-1
cdr3_aa: CASSQDEGSYYGYTF; v_call: TRBV4-2; j_call: TRBJ1-2
cdr3_aa: CASSRKRDRGTEAFF; v_call: TRBV6-5; j_call: TRBJ1-1
cdr3_aa: CASSLLPGDSYEQYF; v_call: TRBV4-1; j_call: TRBJ2-7
cdr3_aa: CASSFLGGDTEAFF; v_call: TRBV5-5; j_call: TRBJ1-1
cdr3_aa: CATRDYSTDTQYF; v_call: TRBV6-5; j_call: TRBJ2-3
cdr3_aa: CSASQDRGKVNYGYTF; v_call: TRBV20-1; j_call: TRBJ1-2
cdr3_aa: CASSEIGEKLFF; v_call: TRBV2; j_call: TRBJ1-4
cdr3_aa: CASRQGTGSNTEAFF; v_call: TRBV10-1; j_call: TRBJ1-1
cdr3_aa: CASSESMAPNTEAFF; v_call: TRBV10-1; j_call: TRBJ1-1
cdr3_aa: CASSPGREWGYTF; v_call: TRBV7-9; j_call: TRBJ1-2
cdr3_aa: CASTTTQTNYGYTF; v_call: TRBV4-1; j_call: TRBJ1-2
cdr3_aa: CASSPRDRGLAGYTF; v_call: TRBV18; j_call: TRBJ1-2
cdr3_aa: CASSQAGTGGYLNYGYTF; v_call: TRBV3-1/TRBV3-2; j_call: TRBJ1-2
cdr3_aa: CASSQDRARGANTEAFF; v_call: TRBV11-2; j_call: TRBJ1-1
cdr3_aa: CASIPGLAGIGTGELFF; v_call: TRBV11-2; j_call: TRBJ2-2
cdr3_aa: CASSDREPYGYTF; v_call: TRBV6-4; j_call: TRBJ1-2
cdr3_aa: CASSELGGRQPQHF; v_call: TRBV2; j_call: TRBJ1-5
cdr3_aa: CASSLESYYEQYF; v_call: TRBV11-3; j_call: TRBJ2-7
cdr3_aa: CASSNQGNIQYF; v_call: TRBV19; j_call: TRBJ2-4
cdr3_aa: CASRYRTDTQYF; v_call: TRBV28; j_call: TRBJ2-3